This T cell receptor beta chain was sequenced during a study of OX40 agonist ivuxolimab in advanced cancers. Study results and caveats: Also present in some nonresponders was a low level of normalized T-cell clonal expansion.

Blood was sampled at baseline, cycle 4 day 1, and cycle 7 day 1. On this clone itself: The antigen is not known.

CDR3 size: 19 residues. The trim removed 5 bases at V and 2 bases at J, leaving 10 bases unmatched. CDR1 is LNHDA and CDR2 is SQIVND in the germline V gene (reference sequence). Clones were sequenced by immunoSEQ multiplex PCR, and TCRdb holds only the in-frame ones, with some missing. This sample has about 28,000 clones, with less than 90% found just once. Material: CD4+ or CD8+ T cells sorted from blood, obtained in a trial of the OX40 agonist ivuxolimab. The chain recombines TRBV19 with TRBJ2-3; 16 positions agree with TRBD2. The source of this sequence is an adult with an advanced solid tumor such as melanoma, head and neck, liver or kidney cancer. The CDR3 nucleotides read TGTGCCAGTAGTGGGGGGACTAGCGGGAGGGCCGAGTTCACAGATACGCAGTATTTT. It is translated as CASSGGTSGRAEFTDTQYF.